This TCR beta chain was profiled in a study of blood T cell repertoires in COVID-19. At the level of the study: Whether acute or convalescent, the COVID-19 samples came from the United States, Italy and Spain.

This CDR3 region has 14 residues. With 7 bases removed from V and 3 bases from J, the gap between germline ends came to 13 bases. CDR1 is SGHDT and CDR2 is YYEEEE in the germline V gene. This table comes from immunoSEQ multiplex PCR, and its TCRdb copy is limited to in-frame clones, with some not included. Of tens of thousands of clones in the sample, less than 90% are singletons; the top ten hold 7.4%. The clonotype was recovered from a man aged 55-75 years with active COVID-19. V and J are TRBV5-6 and TRBJ1-4; D remains ambiguous. Sequencing was done on a sample of peripheral blood. CDR3 loop: CASSRRGANEKLFF. The CDR3 bases are TGTGCCAGCTCCCGCAGAGGCGCTAATGAAAAACTGTTTTTT.